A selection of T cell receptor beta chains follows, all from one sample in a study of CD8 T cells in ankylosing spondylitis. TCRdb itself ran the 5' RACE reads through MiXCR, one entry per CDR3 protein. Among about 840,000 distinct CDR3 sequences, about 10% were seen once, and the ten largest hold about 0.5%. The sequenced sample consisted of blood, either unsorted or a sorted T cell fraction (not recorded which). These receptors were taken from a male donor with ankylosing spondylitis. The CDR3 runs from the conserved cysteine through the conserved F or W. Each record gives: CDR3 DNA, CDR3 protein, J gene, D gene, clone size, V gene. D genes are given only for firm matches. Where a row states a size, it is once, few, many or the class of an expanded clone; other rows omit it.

TGCGCCAGCAGCTTGTGGGCATCAGAGACCCAGTACTTC | CASSLWASETQYF | TRBJ2-5 | NA | NA | TRBV5-1
TGCAGCACTCGACAGTCATATCGGGCAGATACGCAGTATTTT | CSTRQSYRADTQYF | TRBJ2-3 | NA | many | TRBV29-1
TGTGCCATCACCGGAGTAGCGGGAGCCTACGAGCAGTACTTC | CAITGVAGAYEQYF | TRBJ2-7 | TRBD2 | many | TRBV10-3
TGTGCCAGCATCCTAGGGGCTAGCTCCTACAATGAGCAGTTCTTC | CASILGASSYNEQFF | TRBJ2-1 | NA | NA | TRBV7-2
TGTGCCAGCAGCCCGGTCGGAGGTGGCTACACCTTC | CASSPVGGGYTF | TRBJ1-2 | NA | NA | TRBV7-9
TGTGCCAGCAGACCCGATAGCGACACCGGGGAGCTGTTTTTT | CASRPDSDTGELFF | TRBJ2-2 | NA | few | TRBV6-1
TGTGCCAGGTCGAGAGGGGGCACAGATACGCAGTATTTT | CARSRGGTDTQYF | TRBJ2-3 | NA | NA | TRBV25-1
TGTGCCAGCAGTGGAGGGGTGACCGGGGAGCTGTTTTTT | CASSGGVTGELFF | TRBJ2-2 | NA | many | TRBV12-3/TRBV12-4
TGTGCCAGCAGCTTAGATCTTAGCGGGAGAGGCGGGGAGCTGTTTTTT | CASSLDLSGRGGELFF | TRBJ2-2 | TRBD2 | NA | TRBV11-2
TGTGCCAGCAGTCGGGACCCTAAGTTCTGGGATACGCAGTATTTT | CASSRDPKFWDTQYF | TRBJ2-3 | NA | NA | TRBV6-2/TRBV6-3
TGCGCCAGCAGCCAAGGGGTGGCGCAACTCAAAAACATTCAGTACTTC | CASSQGVAQLKNIQYF | TRBJ2-4 | NA | NA | TRBV4-3
TGTGCCAGCAGCCAAGCGGCCCGGGACAGATTATATGGCTACACCTTC | CASSQAARDRLYGYTF | TRBJ1-2 | TRBD1 | NA | TRBV4-2
TGCGCCAGCAGCCAAGTCACCGACAACACCGGGGAGCTGTTTTTT | CASSQVTDNTGELFF | TRBJ2-2 | NA | many | TRBV4-1
TGCAGCGTTGTAGGCACCCTTGGGGACACTGAAGCTTTCTTT | CSVVGTLGDTEAFF | TRBJ1-1 | NA | many | TRBV29-1
TGTGCCACCAGCAGATCCGGGGGGGGCCTCTCCCATGGCTACACCTTC | CATSRSGGGLSHGYTF | TRBJ1-2 | NA | NA | TRBV15
TGTGCCATCAAGCGGGGGTTGAACACTGAAGCTTTCTTT | CAIKRGLNTEAFF | TRBJ1-1 | NA | NA | TRBV10-3
TGTGCCATCACAGGGGTGGGGACCTCGGGAGACTATGGCTACACCTTC | CAITGVGTSGDYGYTF | TRBJ1-2 | NA | few | TRBV10-3
TGTGCCAGCAGTTTATTTCGGGGGTGGCAGCCCCAGCATTTT | CASSLFRGWQPQHF | TRBJ1-5 | NA | few | TRBV28
TGCAGCGTTCAAAAAGGGAGTAGGAGGACTGAAGCTTTCTTT | CSVQKGSRRTEAFF | TRBJ1-1 | NA | few | TRBV29-1
TGCGCCAGCAGCCAAGTGGCATCCCCCGGACTAGCGCTGACCTACGAGCAGTACTTC | CASSQVASPGLALTYEQYF | TRBJ2-7 | TRBD2 | few | TRBV4-3
TGCGCCAGCAGCCCGGACCAGAACTACGAGCAGTACTTC | CASSPDQNYEQYF | TRBJ2-7 | NA | NA | TRBV4-3